The rows below give T cell receptor beta chains drawn from one sample of a study of blood T cell repertoires in COVID-19. TCRdb keeps only in-frame clones here, not all; method: immunoSEQ multiplex PCR. The table records about 380,000 clones, over 75% of them present only once. Sequenced: PBMCs or T cells enriched from blood (not recorded which). These receptors were obtained from a man aged 25-45 years who had recovered from COVID-19. The CDR3 runs from the conserved cysteine through the conserved F or W.

V: TRBV30
CDR3: CAWSVPTGGLRNIQYF

V: TRBV6-6
CDR3: CASSRLAGGFDSYNEQFF

V: TRBV9
CDR3: CASSTTVSPQETQYF

V: TRBV5-1
CDR3: CASSPSSTITGELFF

V: TRBV6-1
CDR3: CASSEQWLAGNYEQYF

V: TRBV19
CDR3: CASSTTRVNSPLHF

V: TRBV7-9
CDR3: CASRRQGLGWPLHF

V: TRBV29-1
CDR3: CSVVTQGIRQSGYTF

V: TRBV19
CDR3: CASSLGGGLTEAFF

V: TRBV6-6
CDR3: CASSYQHGGHYGYTF

V: TRBV7-8
CDR3: CASSPLVRDIWATNEKLFF

V: TRBV7-9
CDR3: CASSLTSGLNTGELFF

V: TRBV10-1
CDR3: CASSGDRNTEAFF

V: TRBV28
CDR3: CASSRQGLEQYF

V: TRBV5-8
CDR3: CASSLGDRGTDTQYF

V: TRBV7-8
CDR3: CASSFGEKETQYF